This TCR beta chain appears in the sequencing data of a study of beta chain features in type 1 diabetes. Study-level findings and limits: Type 1 diabetes patients had moderately but significantly shorter TCRB CDR3s in all four CD4+ subsets.

CDR3 size: 15 residues. Germline values: CDR1 SGHRS, CDR2 YFSETQ. V lost 1 base and J 5 bases, leaving 13 bases between the germline ends. It was one heparinised blood draw, averaging around 120 mL, that each donor gave. The whole isolated RNA underwent reverse transcription, so sequencing captured expressed TCRB transcripts. Clones were sequenced by immunoSEQ multiplex PCR, and TCRdb holds only the in-frame ones, with some missing. The sample records more than 250,000 clones, roughly 20% being singletons. Worth noting for this clone: Its antigen is not known.

This TCR derives from a woman in her thirties or forties with type 1 diabetes. Input material: naive CD4+ T cells from blood. The chain links TRBV5-1 to TRBJ2-1; D remains ambiguous. This chain's CDR3 is CASSLLGAVNNEQFF. The CDR3 DNA reads as TGCGCCAGCAGCTTGCTCGGTGCGGTGAACAATGAGCAGTTCTTC.